This TCR beta chain was recovered during a study of CD8+ T cells in alopecia areata. With regard to this clone: Its specificity is unknown.

V dropped 4 bases and J dropped 4; count of bases not matched to a gene: 3. The CDR3 is made up of 14 amino acids. Germline CDR1 is SQVTM and CDR2 is ANQGSEA. In each case, RNA was isolated and then reverse transcribed into cDNA as the sequencing template. Measured with immunoSEQ multiplex PCR; TCRdb has only the in-frame clones, and not every one. The data contain about 220,000 clones, about 50% of them singletons. As for treatment: oral pan-JAK inhibitor, 5-10 mg twice daily. Researchers took lesional scalp punch biopsies and peripheral blood from people who were alopecia areata patients. Whole-study findings and limits: Among the 100 top clones, expanded CD8+ clones, like scalp clonality, were significantly decreased by tofacitinib. A large proportion of expanded lesional clones were detected persisting in scalp and blood during tofacitinib. TCRs were shared less clearly across patients than in mice, possibly for HLA-related reasons.

This receptor was obtained from a human donor with alopecia areata. The sample was CD4+ T cells sorted from blood, taken at week 4, from a patient treated with tofacitinib. The J gene is TRBJ2-2, the V gene TRBV29-1; 10 bases are shared with TRBD1. The CDR3 coding sequence is TGCAGCGTTGGCCGGACAGGGGGCACCGGGGAGCTGTTTTTT. It encodes CSVGRTGGTGELFF.